The 14 T cell receptor beta chains in this list originate from one sample, sequenced in a study of CD8+ T cells in alopecia areata. Extraction of RNA preceded its reverse transcription into cDNA, which served as the sequencing template. The assay was immunoSEQ multiplex PCR, and TCRdb's table has in-frame clones only and misses some. Of about 150,000 clones listed, 40% to 65% are singletons. The sequences come from CD8+ T cells sorted from blood, collected at week 0. The source of these receptors is a human donor with alopecia areata.

A word on this clone: At the DNA level, this CDR3 is encoded by other sequences in the same sample as well. This chain links TRBV28 with TRBJ2-5, with a tentative D call TRBD1 (6 bases). Between the trimmed V and J ends, which lost 2 bases and 3 bases, there was a span of 13 bases. The CDR3 spans 15 residues. The germline gives CDR1 MDHEN, CDR2 SYDVKM. CDR3 amino acids: CASSLQGSSEETQYF. The CDR3 region has the DNA TGTGCCAGCAGTTTACAGGGGTCGTCAGAAGAGACCCAGTACTTC.

This clone was seen a few times. V is TRBV2 and J is TRBJ2-3; perhaps D is TRBD1 or TRBD2 (7 bases each). This CDR3 region has 16 residues. Trimming cost V 3 bases and J 2 bases, with 15 bases left between them. Germline CDR1 is SNHLY and CDR2 is FYNNEI. CDR3 amino acids: CASSEGGTVLTDTQYF. CDR3 DNA: TGTGCCAGCAGTGAGGGGGGGACAGTTCTCACAGATACGCAGTATTTT.

The chain combines TRBV9 with TRBJ2-3; 8 bases agree with TRBD2. CDR3 length: 13 amino acids. Germline-derived CDR1 and CDR2 are SGDLS and YYNGEE. Germline trimming cut 10 bases from V and 0 bases from J; bases unmatched to any gene: 4. The CDR3 here is CASRGGSTDTQYF. In DNA, the CDR3 is TGTGCCTCACGGGGGGGTAGCACAGATACGCAGTATTTT.

The table lists this clone with a few counts. The V call is TRBV19, the J call TRBJ1-1, with D perhaps matching TRBD1 (5 bases). Trimming left V 3 bases short and J 4 bases short, with 12 bases between. The germline CDR1 and CDR2 sequences are LNHDA and SQIVND (reference sequence). This CDR3 contains 14 residues. CDR3 DNA sequence: TGTGCCAGTAGTATGGGGTCGGGGGGCACTGAAGCTTTCTTT. Translating it yields CASSMGSGGTEAFF.

The chain links TRBV29-1 to TRBJ2-1; 8 nucleotides agree with TRBD1. V trimming: 0 bases; J trimming: 2 bases; junction bases outside the gene matches: 0. The CDR3 covers 14 residues. Germline CDR1 is SQVTM and CDR2 is ANQGSEA. The DNA of the CDR3 is TGCAGCGTTGAAGACAGGGGGCCCTACAATGAGCAGTTCTTC. Encoded protein: CSVEDRGPYNEQFF.

The chain couples TRBV9 to TRBJ2-1, with D unresolved. CDR1 and CDR2 from the germline V gene are SGDLS and YYNGEE. The CDR3 is 13 residues long. Trimming left V 3 bases short and J 3 bases short, with 7 bases between. CDR3 sequence reads: CASSATDYNEQFF. The CDR3 DNA reads as TGTGCCAGCAGCGCAACCGACTACAATGAGCAGTTCTTC.

The V and J genes are TRBV7-2 and TRBJ1-1; no firm D call. V lost 10 bases, J lost 1 base, and 4 bases lay in between. The length of the CDR3 is 10 residues. The germline gives CDR1 SGHTA, CDR2 FQGNSA. CDR3 DNA: TGTGCCATACGGAACACTGAAGCTTTCTTT. Its protein is CAIRNTEAFF.

The genes are TRBV6-5 and TRBJ2-7; the match to TRBD1 covers 7 bases. J was trimmed by 1 base and V by 6 bases; bases with no gene match: 9. The germline V gene encodes CDR1 MNHEY and CDR2 SVGAGI. The CDR3 consists of 15 residues. The CDR3 sequence: CASSLGTEGSYEQYF. For the CDR3, the DNA is TGTGCCAGCAGCCTTGGGACAGAGGGTTCCTACGAGCAGTACTTC.

The chain has TRBV11-2 and TRBJ2-7; a weak D match, TRBD1 (6 bases). Looked up from germline, CDR1 is SGHAT and CDR2 is FQNNGV. This CDR3 contains 14 residues. The V and J ends lost 3 bases and 3 bases respectively, with 12 bases between them. CDR3: CASSFARGNYEQYF. The CDR3 coding sequence is TGTGCCAGCAGCTTCGCCAGGGGCAACTACGAGCAGTACTTC.

This clone was observed a few times. The chain couples TRBV6-6 to TRBJ2-5; unclear D gene. Trimming removed 2 bases at V and 1 base at J, with 8 bases between. The CDR3 contains 14 residues. Germline CDR1 is MNHNY and CDR2 is SVGAGI (reference sequence). CDR3 amino acids: CASSYISTQETQYF. CDR3 nucleotide sequence: TGTGCCAGCAGTTACATCAGTACCCAAGAGACCCAGTACTTC.

This clone came up once. V is TRBV11-2 and J is TRBJ1-1, with D possibly TRBD1 on 5 matching bases. The CDR3 contains 16 residues. Germline-derived CDR1 and CDR2 are SGHAT and FQNNGV. V shed 5 bases and J shed 4 bases, with 20 bases lying between them. The CDR3 loop is CASSPVGHSDFTEAFF. The CDR3 coding sequence is TGTGCCAGCAGCCCAGTGGGGCATAGCGATTTCACTGAAGCTTTCTTT.

This clone has more than one count but fewer than ten. The rearrangement joins TRBV7-8 to TRBJ2-7; 15 nucleotides align to TRBD2. Looked up from germline, CDR1 is SGHVS and CDR2 is FQNEAQ. J was trimmed by 1 base and V by 4 bases; bases with no gene match: 11. The CDR3 is 19 amino acids. CDR3: CASSSPRGTSGGSSYEQYF. CDR3 in DNA: TGTGCCAGCAGCTCCCCCAGGGGGACTAGCGGGGGGTCGTCCTACGAGCAGTACTTC.

The chain is built from TRBV13 and TRBJ1-2; TRBD1 aligns across 7 bases. V lost 2 bases, J lost 2 bases, and 17 bases stayed unmatched. Germline CDR1 reads PRHDT; CDR2 reads FYEKMQ (reference sequence). The CDR3 is 19 residues long. The CDR3 sequence is CASSLPITAGQENNYGYTF. The DNA of the CDR3 is TGTGCCAGCAGCTTACCCATTACCGCTGGACAGGAAAACAACTATGGCTACACCTTC.

The chain joins TRBV2 to TRBJ2-4; D gene unclear. CDR3 length: 18 residues. Trimming left V 1 base short and J 0 bases short, with 16 bases between. CDR1 is SNHLY, CDR2 FYNNEI, per germline. DNA for the CDR3: TGTGCCAGCAGTGAAGTTGGGGTGACCCCCTTAGCCAAAAACATTCAGTACTTC. This encodes CASSEVGVTPLAKNIQYF.